Below, 17 T cell receptor beta chains from the same sample are listed, as sequenced in a study of shared clonotypes between healthy human individuals (dated by TCRdb to the early 2020s). Library preparation was by the immunoSEQ multiplex PCR assay. What TCRdb holds here is the immuneACCESS table cut down to in-frame rearrangements. Part of the clones is not present; checked against another copy, under half of the missing clones reflect an unresolved V gene, and the others are unexplained. The sample table contains 450,000 to 500,000 clones; only one count was recorded for roughly 80% of them. Of the sample, over 9.5% is held by the ten largest clones. Sample: PBMCs. The receptors were gathered from a woman aged 40 to 55 in good health. Some clones in this sample may be carry-over from other donors' samples.

About this clone itself: One base separates it from a far larger clone, so it is likely a read error. The CDR3 ends on some other residue instead of the conserved phenylalanine or tryptophan, so this is likely a read error. The rearrangement joins TRBV7-9 to TRBJ1-5; the match to TRBD1 covers 7 bases. CDR1 and CDR2 from the germline V gene are SEHNR and FQNEAQ (reference sequence). V lost 2 bases and J lost 5; bases outside the gene matches: 0. This CDR3 has 13 residues. The CDR3 bases are TGTGCCAGCAGCTTACAGGGGGATCAGCCCCAGCATCTT. Translated: CASSLQGDQPQHL.

CDR3 in DNA: TGTGCCAGCTCACCAGAGGGGAATAGGGGCATTCAGTACTTC. As protein: CASSPEGNRGIQYF. This chain connects TRBV18 to TRBJ2-4; possibly TRBD1 or TRBD2 for D (5 bases each). Between the trimmed V and J ends, which lost 2 bases and 9 bases, there was a span of 14 bases. CDR1 and CDR2 from the germline V gene are KGHSH and LQKENI. This CDR3 region has 14 residues.

The chain uses TRBV6-6 and TRBJ2-7; 12 bases line up with TRBD2. This CDR3 spans 16 amino acids. V lost 6 bases, J lost 1 base, and 7 bases stayed unmatched. Per the germline V gene, CDR1 is MNHNY and CDR2 is SVGAGI (reference sequence). CDR3 residues: CASSRLAGVGSYEQYF. The CDR3 DNA reads TGTGCCAGCAGCAGACTAGCGGGAGTTGGTTCCTACGAGCAGTACTTC.

Details on this clone: A single base is all that separates this from a far larger clone, so a read error is likely. V is TRBV10-3 and J is TRBJ1-4; 9 bases agree with TRBD1. The CDR3 spans 14 residues. CDR1 is ENHRY and CDR2 is SYGVKD in the germline V gene. The CDR3 here is CAISEGTGREKLLF. The CDR3 DNA reads as TGTGCCATCAGTGAGGGGACAGGGCGGGAAAAACTGCTTTTT.

The V call is TRBV2, the J call TRBJ2-4; tentatively, D is TRBD1 or TRBD2 (5 bases each). The germline V and J ends were trimmed by 8 bases and 3 bases, with 14 bases remaining between them. The CDR3 covers 14 residues. CDR1 is SNHLY and CDR2 is FYNNEI in the germline V gene. CDR3 region: CASERGRSKNIQYF. DNA of the CDR3: TGTGCCAGCGAGAGGGGACGGAGCAAAAACATTCAGTACTTC.

This clone showed up many times. The J gene is TRBJ2-5, the V gene TRBV5-4; tentatively, D is TRBD2 (6 bases). The J call may be incorrect, as the DNA end agrees better with TRBJ2-7. CDR1 and CDR2 (germline): SGHNT, YYREEE (reference sequence). This CDR3 is 12 amino acids long. CDR3 bases: TGTGCCAGCAGCTTTAGCGGCTACGAGCAGTACTTC. As protein: CASSFSGYEQYF.

In this sample, this clone turned up many times. Other DNA sequences in the sample encode the same CDR3. This chain links TRBV18 with TRBJ1-3; 10 nucleotides align to TRBD1. Germline values: CDR1 KGHSH, CDR2 LQKENI. This CDR3 region has 17 residues. V dropped 3 bases and J dropped 0; count of bases not matched to a gene: 5. The CDR3 region is CASSPGTGAISGNTIYF. The CDR3 region has the DNA TGTGCCAGCTCACCGGGGACAGGGGCCATCTCTGGAAACACCATATATTTT. Based on the CDR3 plus reference TRBV18 and TRBJ1-3, the full variable domain is NAGVMQNPRHLVRRRGQEARLRCSPMKGHSHVYWYRQLPEEGLKFMVYLQKENIIDESGMPKERFSAEFPKEGPSILRIQQVVRGDSAAYFCASSPGTGAISGNTIYFGEGSWLTVV.

The chain is built from TRBV11-2 and TRBJ2-2; no reliable D call. The germline CDR1 and CDR2 sequences are SGHAT and FQNNGV. The CDR3 runs to 14 residues. Trimming removed 5 bases at V and 2 bases at J, with 9 bases between. The CDR3 DNA sequence: TGTGCCAGCAGCCCAAGGAGTAACACCGGGGAGCTGTTTTTT. Amino acids: CASSPRSNTGELFF.

The CDR3 DNA reads as TGTGCTAGTGGTTTGGCAGCGGGAGATTTCACCGGGGAGCTGTTTTTT. It encodes CASGLAAGDFTGELFF. This chain links TRBV12-5 with TRBJ2-2; TRBD2 agrees at 8 bases. Germline-derived CDR1 and CDR2 are LGHNT and FRNRAP. This CDR3 spans 16 amino acids. The V gene end was trimmed by 1 base and the J gene end by 4 bases; junction bases not matched to a gene: 5.

This clone was seen repeatedly, ten times or more. The rearrangement uses TRBV5-4 and TRBJ2-7; 10 nucleotides match TRBD2. With 2 bases clipped from V and 5 bases from J, the junction kept 1 base outside the gene matches. CDR3 size: 13 residues. The V gene's germline CDR1 is SGHNT and CDR2 YYREEE (reference sequence). The CDR3 nucleotides read TGTGCCAGCAGCTTTAGCGGGAGGAACGAGCAGTACTTC. Its translation is CASSFSGRNEQYF.

The chain recombines TRBV5-8 with TRBJ1-1, with 9 bases fitting TRBD1. The CDR3 runs to 16 residues. Germline loops: CDR1 SGHTS, CDR2 YDEGEE. V shed 4 bases and J 5 bases; nucleotides not matched to a gene: 12. The CDR3 coding sequence is TGTGCCAGCAGCCCGGGGACAGGGACTAGCGGTACTGAAGCTTTCTTT. This sequence encodes CASSPGTGTSGTEAFF.

The rearrangement joins TRBV28 to TRBJ2-1, with 11 bases identical to TRBD2. The CDR3 spans 15 residues. With V trimmed by 6 bases and J by 7 bases, 8 bases remained unmatched. Germline V gives CDR1 MDHEN, CDR2 SYDVKM. CDR3 in amino acids: CASRPTSGGLNEQFF. The CDR3, as DNA: TGTGCCAGCAGACCCACTAGCGGGGGCTTGAATGAGCAGTTCTTC.

The V gene is TRBV13, the J gene TRBJ2-1; 8 nucleotides match TRBD2. The V gene's germline CDR1 is PRHDT and CDR2 FYEKMQ (reference sequence). V lost 7 bases to trimming and J lost 7 bases; unmatched junction nucleotides: 21. CDR3 size: 18 residues. The CDR3 here is CASTPPHLTSAPVNEQFF. The CDR3 DNA is TGTGCCAGCACCCCTCCCCACCTGACTAGCGCCCCGGTGAATGAGCAGTTCTTC. The full variable domain, its missing parts supplied by reference TRBV13 and TRBJ2-1, is AAGVIQSPRHLIKEKRETATLKCYPIPRHDTVYWYQQGPGQDPQFLISFYEKMQSDKGSIPDRFSAQQFSDYHSELNMSSLELGDSALYFCASTPPHLTSAPVNEQFFGPGTRLTVL.

The chain carries TRBV5-1 and TRBJ2-1, with TRBD2 as a possible D gene (6 bases). The CDR3 has 18 residues. CDR1 SGHRS and CDR2 YFSETQ come from the germline V gene. The V and J ends lost 0 bases and 0 bases respectively, with 16 bases between them. The CDR3 coding sequence is TGCGCCAGCAGCTTGGCCGGAGGGGAGGCGAGCTCCTACAATGAGCAGTTCTTC. As protein: CASSLAGGEASSYNEQFF.

The chain carries TRBV25-1 and TRBJ2-3; D call uncertain. CDR3 length: 15 residues. Germline V gene data show CDR1 as MGHDK and CDR2 as SYGVNS. Trimming stripped 5 bases from V and 3 bases from J, with 15 bases between. The CDR3 sequence is CASSPTEGPTDTQYF. CDR3 nucleotide sequence: TGTGCCAGCAGTCCCACCGAAGGGCCTACAGATACGCAGTATTTT.

With regard to this clone: Just one base apart from a much larger clone, this may be a read error. The chain carries TRBV6-4 and TRBJ2-7; D perhaps matches TRBD1 (6 bases). V gave up 5 bases and J gave up 3 bases, with 8 bases separating them. Germline CDR1 MRHNA, CDR2 SNTAGT. The length of the CDR3 is 12 residues. The chain's CDR3 is CASSQDSYEQYF. CDR3 in DNA: TGTGCCAGCAGTCAGGACAGCTACGAGCAGTACTTC.

A few counts support this clone. This may be a read error: a much more frequent sequence differs by one nucleotide. The chain joins TRBV27 to TRBJ2-2; D is undetermined. Germline V CDR1 and CDR2: MNHEY, SMNVEV (reference sequence). The CDR3 consists of 12 residues. Trimming stripped 6 bases from V and 1 base from J, with 3 bases between. CDR3 nucleotides: TGTGCCAGCAGCAAGAACACCGGGGAGCTGTTTTTT. It yields the protein CASSKNTGELFF.